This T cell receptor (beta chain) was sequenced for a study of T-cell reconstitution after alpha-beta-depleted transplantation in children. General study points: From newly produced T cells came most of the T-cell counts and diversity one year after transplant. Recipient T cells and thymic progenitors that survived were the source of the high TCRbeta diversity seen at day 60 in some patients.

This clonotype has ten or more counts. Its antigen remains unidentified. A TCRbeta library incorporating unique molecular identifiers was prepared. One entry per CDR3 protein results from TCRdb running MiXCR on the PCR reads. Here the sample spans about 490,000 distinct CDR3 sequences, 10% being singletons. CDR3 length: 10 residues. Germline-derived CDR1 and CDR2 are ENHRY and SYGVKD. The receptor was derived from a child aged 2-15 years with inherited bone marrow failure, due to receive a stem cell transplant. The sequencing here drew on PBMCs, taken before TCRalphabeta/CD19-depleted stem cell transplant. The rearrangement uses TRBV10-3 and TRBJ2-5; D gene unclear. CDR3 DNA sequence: TGTGTGGCCCCCTCAGAGACCCAGTACTTC. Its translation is CVAPSETQYF.